This entry describes one T cell receptor (beta chain). Its antigen is unknown. The V and J ends lost 3 bases and 1 base respectively, with 16 bases between them. Germline V gene sequence: CDR1 KGHSH, CDR2 LQKENI. This CDR3 comprises 16 residues. Using immunoSEQ multiplex PCR, the repertoire was profiled, and TCRdb retains in-frame clones only, with some absent. The sample holds over 45,000 clones, 60% to 80% seen once. This sample is drawn from a study of T cells in localized non-small cell lung cancer. Study outcomes and limitations: Because only a single region of the tumor was sequenced, heterogeneity remains possible. Increased T cell density in blood showed an association with longer overall survival. Uninvolved neighboring lung showed the greatest T cell clonality, exceeding tumor. Adjacent lung tissue had a median roughly 62 of the top 100 clones found in the tumor.

The rearrangement uses TRBV18 and TRBJ2-7, with D possibly being TRBD2 (5 bases). The clonotype comes from a man aged 40-75 years with stage I squamous cell lung carcinoma. The starting material was peripheral blood, obtained before any cancer treatment. The CDR3 DNA reads TGTGCCAGCTCACCGATATGGAGGTCTAAGTCCTACGAGCAGTACTTC. It codes for CASSPIWRSKSYEQYF.